This T cell receptor beta chain comes out of a study of blood T cell repertoires in COVID-19. Looking at the study overall: COVID-19 samples from acute and convalescent phases originated in the United States, Italy and Spain.

Original data processing: Estimation of nucleated cell counts relied on the amplification of reference gene primers. Here immunoSEQ multiplex PCR was the method, and the copy in TCRdb shows in-frame clones only, minus some. The DNA gave D and trimming, while V, J and clone size come from that table. Of over 350,000 clones listed, approximately 90% were seen once; the top ten hold 4.3%. With 4 bases clipped from V and 7 bases from J, the junction kept 8 bases outside the gene matches. The CDR3 runs 14 residues. Germline assignment: CDR1 SGDLS and CDR2 YYNGEE. The chain employs TRBV9 and TRBJ2-7; 10 bases are shared with TRBD1. The receptor was isolated from a woman aged 25 to 39 with acute or convalescent COVID-19. The sequenced sample consisted of peripheral blood. CDR3 sequence (DNA): TGTGCCAGCAGCCCCGGGACAGGGGCGCGGGAGCAGTACTTC. It codes for CASSPGTGAREQYF.